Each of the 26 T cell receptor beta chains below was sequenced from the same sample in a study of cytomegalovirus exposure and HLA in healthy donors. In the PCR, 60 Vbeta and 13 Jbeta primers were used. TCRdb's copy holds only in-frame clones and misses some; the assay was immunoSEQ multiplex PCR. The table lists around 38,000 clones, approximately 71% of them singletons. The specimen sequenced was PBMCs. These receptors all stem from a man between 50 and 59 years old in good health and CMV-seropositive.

The CDR3: CASSQDKTNYGYTF. The CDR3 bases are TGTGCCAGCAGTCAGGACAAGACTAACTATGGCTACACCTTC. The rearrangement uses TRBV28 and TRBJ1-2, with D possibly TRBD1 on 5 matching bases. Per the germline V gene, CDR1 is MDHEN and CDR2 is SYDVKM. The ends were cut back, 5 bases at V and 0 bases at J, with 10 bases in the middle. This CDR3 comprises 14 residues.

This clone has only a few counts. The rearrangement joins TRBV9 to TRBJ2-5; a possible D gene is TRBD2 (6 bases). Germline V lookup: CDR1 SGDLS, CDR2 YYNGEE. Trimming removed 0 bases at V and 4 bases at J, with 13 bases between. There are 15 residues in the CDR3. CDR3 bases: TGTGCCAGCAGCGTAGCCGGGAGCTACGGAGAGACCCAGTACTTC. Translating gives CASSVAGSYGETQYF.

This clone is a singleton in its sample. The CDR3 coding sequence is TGTGCCAGCAGTTCGGCCGGGACAGAATACAATGAGCAGTTCTTC. Translated, it gives CASSSAGTEYNEQFF. The rearrangement links TRBV6-1 to TRBJ2-1; TRBD1 matches at 7 bases. The CDR3 extends over 15 amino acids. Losses at the gene ends were 5 bases for V and 4 bases for J; bases not matched to a gene: 8. CDR1 and CDR2 from the germline V gene are MNHNS and SASEGT.

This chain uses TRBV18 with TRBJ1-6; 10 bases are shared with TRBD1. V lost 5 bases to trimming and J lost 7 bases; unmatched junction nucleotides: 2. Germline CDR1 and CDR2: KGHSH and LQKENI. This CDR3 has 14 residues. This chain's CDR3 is CASSSGQGNSPLHF. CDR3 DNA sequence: TGTGCCAGCTCATCGGGACAGGGGAATTCACCCCTCCACTTT.

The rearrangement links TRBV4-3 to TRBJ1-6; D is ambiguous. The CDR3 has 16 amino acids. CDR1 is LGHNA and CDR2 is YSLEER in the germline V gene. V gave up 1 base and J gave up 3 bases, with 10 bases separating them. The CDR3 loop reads CASSQGSGFYNSPLHF. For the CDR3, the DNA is TGCGCCAGCAGCCAAGGGTCCGGTTTCTATAATTCACCCCTCCACTTT.

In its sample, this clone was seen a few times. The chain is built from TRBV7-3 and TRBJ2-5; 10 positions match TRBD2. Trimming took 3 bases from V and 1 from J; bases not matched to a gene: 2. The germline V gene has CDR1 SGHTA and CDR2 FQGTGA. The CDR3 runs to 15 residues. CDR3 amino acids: CASSFTSGAQETQYF. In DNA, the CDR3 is TGTGCCAGCAGCTTCACTAGCGGGGCCCAAGAGACCCAGTACTTC.

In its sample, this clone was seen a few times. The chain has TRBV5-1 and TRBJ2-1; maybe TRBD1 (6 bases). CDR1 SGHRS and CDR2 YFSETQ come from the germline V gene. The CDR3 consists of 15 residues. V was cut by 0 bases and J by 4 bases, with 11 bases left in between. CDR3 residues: CASSLEAGAYNEQFF. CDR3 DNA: TGCGCCAGCAGCTTGGAGGCAGGGGCGTACAATGAGCAGTTCTTC.

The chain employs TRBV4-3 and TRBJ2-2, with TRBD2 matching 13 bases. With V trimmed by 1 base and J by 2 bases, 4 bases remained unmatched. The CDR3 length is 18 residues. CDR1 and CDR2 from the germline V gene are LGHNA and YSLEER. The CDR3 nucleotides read TGCGCCAGCAGCCAAGGGGTGGGACTAGCGGGAAACACCGGGGAGCTGTTTTTT. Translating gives CASSQGVGLAGNTGELFF.

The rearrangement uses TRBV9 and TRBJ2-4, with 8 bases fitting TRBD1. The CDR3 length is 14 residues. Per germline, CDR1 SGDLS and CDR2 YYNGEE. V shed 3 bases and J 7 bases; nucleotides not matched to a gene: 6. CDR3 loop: CASSGRTGQNIQYF. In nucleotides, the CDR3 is TGTGCCAGCAGCGGGCGGACAGGGCAGAACATTCAGTACTTC.

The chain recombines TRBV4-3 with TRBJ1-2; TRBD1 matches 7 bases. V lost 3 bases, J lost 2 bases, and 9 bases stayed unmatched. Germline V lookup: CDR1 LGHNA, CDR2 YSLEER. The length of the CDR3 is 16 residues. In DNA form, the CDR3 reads TGCGCCAGCAGCCAGGAAGGGACAGTACCAAACTATGGCTACACCTTC. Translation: CASSQEGTVPNYGYTF.

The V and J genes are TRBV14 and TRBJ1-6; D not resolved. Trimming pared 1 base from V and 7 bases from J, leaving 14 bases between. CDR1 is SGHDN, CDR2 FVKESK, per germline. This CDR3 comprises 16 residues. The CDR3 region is CASSQVGAGVNSPLHF. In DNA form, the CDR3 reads TGTGCCAGCAGCCAAGTAGGCGCGGGTGTGAATTCACCCCTCCACTTT.

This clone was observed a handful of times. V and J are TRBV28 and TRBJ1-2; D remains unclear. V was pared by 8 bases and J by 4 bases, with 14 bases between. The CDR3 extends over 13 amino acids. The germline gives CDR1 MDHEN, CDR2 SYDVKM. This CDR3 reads CASSAGRAYGYTF. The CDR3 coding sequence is TGTGCCAGCTCCGCTGGGAGGGCCTATGGCTACACCTTC.

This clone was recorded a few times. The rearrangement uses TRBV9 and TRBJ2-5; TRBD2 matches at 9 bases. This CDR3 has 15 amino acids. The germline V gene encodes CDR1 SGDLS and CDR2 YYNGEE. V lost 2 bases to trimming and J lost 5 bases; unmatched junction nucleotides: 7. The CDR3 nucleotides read TGTGCCAGCAGCGTCACGGGACTAGCAACGGAGACCCAGTACTTC. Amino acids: CASSVTGLATETQYF.

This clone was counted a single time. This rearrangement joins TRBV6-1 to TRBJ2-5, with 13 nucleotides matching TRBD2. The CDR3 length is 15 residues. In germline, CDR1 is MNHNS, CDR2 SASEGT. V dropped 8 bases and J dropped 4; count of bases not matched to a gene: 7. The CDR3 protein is CASLRGLAGLETQYF. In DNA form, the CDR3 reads TGTGCCAGCCTCCGGGGACTAGCGGGGCTAGAGACCCAGTACTTC.

The DNA of the CDR3 is TGTGCCAGCAGCGTAGGTTCGGGGGTTACGTACGAGCAGTACTTC. Protein sequence: CASSVGSGVTYEQYF. The chain combines TRBV9 with TRBJ2-5; TRBD2 is a possible D gene (6 bases). The DNA matches TRBJ2-7 better at its end, which makes the J call doubtful. The CDR3 contains 15 residues. Germline lookup yields CDR1 SGDLS and CDR2 YYNGEE.

CDR3 coding DNA: TGTGCCAGCAGCCAAGATCTAGGACTAGGCTACAATGAGCAGTTCTTC. The encoded protein is CASSQDLGLGYNEQFF. The V call is TRBV4-2, the J call TRBJ2-1; 7 bases align to TRBD2. Trimming at V came to 0 bases and at J to 3 bases, leaving 5 bases not matched to a gene. The CDR3 extends over 16 amino acids. Germline CDR1 and CDR2: LGHNA and YNFKEQ.

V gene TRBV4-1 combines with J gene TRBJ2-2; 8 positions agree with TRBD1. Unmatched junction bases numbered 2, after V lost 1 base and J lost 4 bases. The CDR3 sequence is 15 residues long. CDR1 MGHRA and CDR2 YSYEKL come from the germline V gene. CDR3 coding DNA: TGCGCCAGCAGCCAAGTGGACAGGGCCACCGGGGAGCTGTTTTTT. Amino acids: CASSQVDRATGELFF.

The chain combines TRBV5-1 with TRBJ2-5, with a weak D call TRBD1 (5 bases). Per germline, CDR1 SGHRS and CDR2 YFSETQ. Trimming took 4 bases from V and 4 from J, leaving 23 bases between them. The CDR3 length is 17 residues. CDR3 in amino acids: CASSPGQDTSSGETQYF. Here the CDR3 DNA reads TGCGCCAGCAGCCCGGGCCAGGACACATCAAGTGGAGAGACCCAGTACTTC.

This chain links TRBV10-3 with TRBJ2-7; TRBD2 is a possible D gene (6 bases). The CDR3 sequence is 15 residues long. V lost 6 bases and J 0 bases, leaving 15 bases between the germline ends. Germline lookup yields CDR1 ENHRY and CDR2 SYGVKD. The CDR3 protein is CAISRGTASSYEQYF. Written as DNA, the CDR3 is TGTGCCATCAGCCGGGGGACGGCGAGCTCCTACGAGCAGTACTTC.

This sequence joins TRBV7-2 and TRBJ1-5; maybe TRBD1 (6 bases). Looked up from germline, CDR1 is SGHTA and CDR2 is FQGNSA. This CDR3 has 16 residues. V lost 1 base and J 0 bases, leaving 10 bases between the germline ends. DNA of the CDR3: TGTGCCAGCAGCTTAGAAGGGGGTAATAGCAATCAGCCCCAGCATTTT. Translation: CASSLEGGNSNQPQHF.

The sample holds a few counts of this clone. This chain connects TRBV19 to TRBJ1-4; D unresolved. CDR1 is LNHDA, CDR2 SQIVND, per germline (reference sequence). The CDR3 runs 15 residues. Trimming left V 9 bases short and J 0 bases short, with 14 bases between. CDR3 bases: TGTGCCAGCCTACCACTAGGAGCAACTAATGAAAAACTGTTTTTT. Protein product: CASLPLGATNEKLFF.

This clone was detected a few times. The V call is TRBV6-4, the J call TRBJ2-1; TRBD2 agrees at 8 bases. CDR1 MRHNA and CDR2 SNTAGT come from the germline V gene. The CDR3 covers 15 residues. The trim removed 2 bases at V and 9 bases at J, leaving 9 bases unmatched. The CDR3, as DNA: TGTGCCAGCAGTGACCCCGGCGGGGGGTGGAGTGAGCAGTTCTTC. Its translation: CASSDPGGGWSEQFF.

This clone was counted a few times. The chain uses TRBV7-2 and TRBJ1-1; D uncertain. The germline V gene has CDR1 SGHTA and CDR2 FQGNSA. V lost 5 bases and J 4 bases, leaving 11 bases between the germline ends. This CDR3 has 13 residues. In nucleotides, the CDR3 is TGTGCCAGCAGCACCGGGAGAGCCACTGAAGCTTTCTTT. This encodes CASSTGRATEAFF.

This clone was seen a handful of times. CDR3 sequence reads: CASSFWAGNTEAFF. As DNA, the CDR3 is TGTGCCAGCAGTTTTTGGGCAGGGAACACTGAAGCTTTCTTT. The rearrangement uses TRBV27 and TRBJ1-1, with D hard to call. The CDR3 covers 14 residues. Per the germline V gene, CDR1 is MNHEY and CDR2 is SMNVEV (reference sequence). Trimming left V 3 bases short and J 1 base short, with 9 bases between.

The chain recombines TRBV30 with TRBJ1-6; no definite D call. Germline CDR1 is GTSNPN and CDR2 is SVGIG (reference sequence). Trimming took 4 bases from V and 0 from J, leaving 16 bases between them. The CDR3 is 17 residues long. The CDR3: CAWTHTRFSSYNSPLHF. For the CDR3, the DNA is TGTGCCTGGACTCACACCAGGTTCAGCTCCTATAATTCACCCCTCCACTTT.

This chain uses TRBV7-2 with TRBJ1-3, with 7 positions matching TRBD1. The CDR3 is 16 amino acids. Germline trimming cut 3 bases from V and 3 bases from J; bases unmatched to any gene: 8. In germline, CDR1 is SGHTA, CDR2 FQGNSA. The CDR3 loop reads CASSLGQPSGGNTIYF. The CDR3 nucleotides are TGTGCCAGCAGCTTGGGACAGCCAAGCGGTGGAAACACCATATATTTT.